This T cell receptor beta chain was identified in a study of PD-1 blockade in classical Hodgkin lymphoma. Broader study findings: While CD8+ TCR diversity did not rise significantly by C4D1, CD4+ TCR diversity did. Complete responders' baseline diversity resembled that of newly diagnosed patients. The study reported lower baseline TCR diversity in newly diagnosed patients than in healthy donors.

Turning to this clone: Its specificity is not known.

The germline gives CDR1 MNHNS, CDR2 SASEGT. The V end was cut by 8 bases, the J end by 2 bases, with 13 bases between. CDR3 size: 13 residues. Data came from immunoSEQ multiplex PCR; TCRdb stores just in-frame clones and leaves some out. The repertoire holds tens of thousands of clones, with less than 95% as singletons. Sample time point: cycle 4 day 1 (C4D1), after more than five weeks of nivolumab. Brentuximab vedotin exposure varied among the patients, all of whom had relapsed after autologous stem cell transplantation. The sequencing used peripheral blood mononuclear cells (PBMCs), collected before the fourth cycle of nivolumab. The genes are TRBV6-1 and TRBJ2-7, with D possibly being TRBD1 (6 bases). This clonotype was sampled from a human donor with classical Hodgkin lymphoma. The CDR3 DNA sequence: TGTGCCAGCTGGGACATCGAAACCTACGAGCAGTACTTC. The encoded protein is CASWDIETYEQYF.